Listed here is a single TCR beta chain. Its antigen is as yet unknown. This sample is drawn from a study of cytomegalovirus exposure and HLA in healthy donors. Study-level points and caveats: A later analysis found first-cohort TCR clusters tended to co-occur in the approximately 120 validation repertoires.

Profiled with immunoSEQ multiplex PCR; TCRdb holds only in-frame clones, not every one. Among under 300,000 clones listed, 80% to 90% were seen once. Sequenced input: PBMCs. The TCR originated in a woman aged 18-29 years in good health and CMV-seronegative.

CDR3 coding DNA: TGCAGCGTTTTCGGCGGGAGTAGCGCCTACGAGCAGTACTTC. Amino acids: CSVFGGSSAYEQYF. J is TRBJ2-7 and V is TRBV29-1; 7 bases are shared with TRBD2. The V gene's germline CDR1 is SQVTM and CDR2 ANQGSEA. V was clipped by 5 bases and J by 2 bases; unmatched bases: 9. The CDR3 covers 14 residues.